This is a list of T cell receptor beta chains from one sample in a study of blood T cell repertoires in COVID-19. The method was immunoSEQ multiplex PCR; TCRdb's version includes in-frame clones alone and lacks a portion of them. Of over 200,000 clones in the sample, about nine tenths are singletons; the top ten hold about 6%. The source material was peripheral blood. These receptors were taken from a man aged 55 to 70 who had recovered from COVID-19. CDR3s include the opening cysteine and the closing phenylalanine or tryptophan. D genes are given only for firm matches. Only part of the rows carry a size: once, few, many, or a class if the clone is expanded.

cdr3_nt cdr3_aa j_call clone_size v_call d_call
TGTGCCAGCAGCCAAAGGAAAGGGGATGAGCAGTACTTC CASSQRKGDEQYF TRBJ2-7 NA TRBV4-2 NA
TGTGCCAGCTCACCCCTTGCAGGCGGGGCCAACGTCCTGACTTTC CASSPLAGGANVLTF TRBJ2-6 NA TRBV18 NA
TGTGCCAGCAGTGGCCGACAGAGCCCGAACTATGGCTACACCTTC CASSGRQSPNYGYTF TRBJ1-2 NA TRBV25-1 NA
TGTGCCAGTTTATTAGGACCGCCGGGATACGAGCAGTACTTC CASLLGPPGYEQYF TRBJ2-7 NA TRBV19 NA
TGCAGCGTTGCTGCAGGGATCCGTGGCTACACCTTC CSVAAGIRGYTF TRBJ1-2 NA TRBV29-1 NA
TGTGCCAGCAGCCGTGAGCCGGGGGTTTACGAGCAGTACTTC CASSREPGVYEQYF TRBJ2-7 once TRBV7-8 NA
TGTGCCAGCAGTCAAAGCGGGAGGGCCTACGAGCAGTACTTC CASSQSGRAYEQYF TRBJ2-7 NA TRBV3-1/TRBV3-2 TRBD2
TGTGCCAGCAGCTCCCGACTAGCGGGTCACACAGATACGCAGTATTTT CASSSRLAGHTDTQYF TRBJ2-3 once TRBV5-4 TRBD2
TGTGCCAGCAGTCCACCCGACAGGGCCCGAAACACTGAAGCTTTCTTT CASSPPDRARNTEAFF TRBJ1-1 NA TRBV28 TRBD1
TGTGCCAGCAGCCTGAAGGGGGTGGGTGGCACAGATACGCAGTATTTT CASSLKGVGGTDTQYF TRBJ2-3 NA TRBV6-2/TRBV6-3 NA
TGTGCCAGCAGTGAAAACAGGGTATTGGAGACCCAGTACTTC CASSENRVLETQYF TRBJ2-5 NA TRBV2 NA
TGCGCCAGCAGCCCCCAGCAGGGCCAGGGCGGCTACACCTTC CASSPQQGQGGYTF TRBJ1-2 NA TRBV5-1 NA
TGTGCCAGCAGTCTGGAACAGGGGAAAACTGAAGCTTTCTTT CASSLEQGKTEAFF TRBJ1-1 NA TRBV5-8 TRBD1